This T cell receptor (beta chain) was captured in a study of T cell changes during pregnancy in multiple sclerosis. Germline assignment: CDR1 SGHAT and CDR2 FQNNGV. The CDR3 runs 16 residues. V shed 1 base and J shed 1 base, with 11 bases lying between them. The repertoire was sequenced with immunoSEQ multiplex PCR; TCRdb's copy has only in-frame clones and lacks some. The sample has 25,000 to 35,000 clones, just over 90% seen once; the top ten hold approximately 6%. The source is a female donor with multiple sclerosis, enrolled in a pregnancy study. The rearrangement uses TRBV11-2 and TRBJ2-1; perhaps TRBD1 as D (6 bases). The sample was CD8+ T cells from peripheral blood mononuclear cells, taken before pregnancy. The chain's CDR3 is CASSLGLGASYNEQFF. The CDR3 region has the DNA TGTGCCAGCAGCTTAGGGTTGGGGGCTTCCTACAATGAGCAGTTCTTC.